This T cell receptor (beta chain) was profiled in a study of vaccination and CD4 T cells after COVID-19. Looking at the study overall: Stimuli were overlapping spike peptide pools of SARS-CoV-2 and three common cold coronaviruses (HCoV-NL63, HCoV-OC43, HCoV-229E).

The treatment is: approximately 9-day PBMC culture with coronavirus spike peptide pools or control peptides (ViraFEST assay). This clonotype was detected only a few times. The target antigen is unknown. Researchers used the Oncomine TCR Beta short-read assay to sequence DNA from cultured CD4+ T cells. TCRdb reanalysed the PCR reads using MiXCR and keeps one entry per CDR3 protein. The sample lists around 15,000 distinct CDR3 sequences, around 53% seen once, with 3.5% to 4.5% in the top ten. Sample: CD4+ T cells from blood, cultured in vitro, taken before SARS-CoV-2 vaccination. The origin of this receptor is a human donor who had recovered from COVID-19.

The CDR3 DNA reads as TGTGCCAGCAGCCCTTCATCGGGGGGTACAGAGACCCAGTACTTC. Translated: CASSPSSGGTETQYF. The J gene is TRBJ2-5, the V gene TRBV11-2, with 7 positions matching TRBD2. CDR1 is SGHAT, CDR2 FQNNGV, per germline. V shed 5 bases and J 4 bases; nucleotides not matched to a gene: 10. This CDR3 is 15 amino acids long.